These T cell receptor beta chains were read from a single sample in a study of post-analysis software for immune sequencing data. Via MiXCR, TCRdb re-called the PCR reads, giving one row per CDR3 protein. The table includes about 570,000 distinct CDR3 sequences, roughly 34% detected once. Sequencing input: blood. The receptors were gathered from a girl aged 2-17 years with multiple sclerosis. The CDR3 runs from the conserved cysteine through the conserved F or W. Some rows have no size entry. The others give once, few or many, or a class for an expanded clone.

cdr3_aa: CATSRTPSGAPTDTQYF
clone_size: NA
v_call: TRBV15
j_call: TRBJ2-3

cdr3_aa: CASSHDPPQHF
clone_size: few
v_call: TRBV6-1
j_call: TRBJ1-5

cdr3_aa: CASSSRDRGDSPLHF
clone_size: NA
v_call: TRBV7-9
j_call: TRBJ1-6

cdr3_aa: CSAEWTGRREKLFF
clone_size: few
v_call: TRBV20-1
j_call: TRBJ1-4

cdr3_aa: CSVEEGQGIHF
clone_size: NA
v_call: TRBV29-1
j_call: TRBJ1-6

cdr3_aa: CASGDGGGQPQHF
clone_size: few
v_call: TRBV12-5
j_call: TRBJ1-5

cdr3_aa: CASSPRADSYGYTF
clone_size: few
v_call: TRBV7-2
j_call: TRBJ1-2

cdr3_aa: CASTLVGGAYTGELFF
clone_size: NA
v_call: TRBV6-5
j_call: TRBJ2-2

cdr3_aa: CASSFIKGRGHYSNQPQHF
clone_size: few
v_call: TRBV11-2
j_call: TRBJ1-5

cdr3_aa: CASSLGPGVETQYF
clone_size: few
v_call: TRBV7-3
j_call: TRBJ2-5

cdr3_aa: CASSLLDSSYEQYF
clone_size: NA
v_call: TRBV5-8
j_call: TRBJ2-7

cdr3_aa: CASSLQGNEKLFF
clone_size: NA
v_call: TRBV5-5
j_call: TRBJ1-4

cdr3_aa: CASSPPGQPNYGYTF
clone_size: NA
v_call: TRBV11-2
j_call: TRBJ1-2

cdr3_aa: CSARIAGGSGTQYF
clone_size: NA
v_call: TRBV20-1
j_call: TRBJ2-5

cdr3_aa: CASSPRGGQYNSPLHF
clone_size: NA
v_call: TRBV5-8
j_call: TRBJ1-6

cdr3_aa: CASAGAGELFF
clone_size: few
v_call: TRBV7-6
j_call: TRBJ1-4

cdr3_aa: CASSSGQFDSPLHF
clone_size: few
v_call: TRBV7-6
j_call: TRBJ1-6

cdr3_aa: CASSQGQGTRDEQYF
clone_size: many
v_call: TRBV4-2
j_call: TRBJ2-7

cdr3_aa: CASTLTVVSGANVLTF
clone_size: NA
v_call: TRBV3-1
j_call: TRBJ2-6

cdr3_aa: CASSQVYGQTINYGYTF
clone_size: few
v_call: TRBV4-1
j_call: TRBJ1-2

cdr3_aa: CASSFQGASGYTF
clone_size: few
v_call: TRBV5-1
j_call: TRBJ1-2

cdr3_aa: CASSLGEIRQGGGYTF
clone_size: many
v_call: TRBV7-2
j_call: TRBJ1-2

cdr3_aa: CASSEEGKIYEQYF
clone_size: NA
v_call: TRBV2
j_call: TRBJ2-7

cdr3_aa: CASSQVRQGDETQYF
clone_size: NA
v_call: TRBV4-2
j_call: TRBJ2-5

cdr3_aa: CASSGTGEGEQYF
clone_size: NA
v_call: TRBV7-3
j_call: TRBJ2-7

cdr3_aa: CASNLRSGDQETQYF
clone_size: NA
v_call: TRBV5-1
j_call: TRBJ2-5

cdr3_aa: CASSPLRGTLPDTQYF
clone_size: NA
v_call: TRBV18
j_call: TRBJ2-3

cdr3_aa: CASSLFPGQGLNTDTQYF
clone_size: NA
v_call: TRBV5-1
j_call: TRBJ2-3

cdr3_aa: CASSLGLAGKNEQYF
clone_size: NA
v_call: TRBV5-1
j_call: NA

cdr3_aa: CSARVRQGAYYGYTF
clone_size: once
v_call: TRBV20-1
j_call: TRBJ1-2

cdr3_aa: CASSYEGTSTEAFF
clone_size: few
v_call: TRBV6-5
j_call: TRBJ1-1

cdr3_aa: CSASGHRDSNQPQHF
clone_size: few
v_call: TRBV20-1
j_call: TRBJ1-5

cdr3_aa: CASSYIRQGGNGYTF
clone_size: NA
v_call: TRBV6-6
j_call: TRBJ1-2

cdr3_aa: CASSYLTGGTSGANVLTF
clone_size: few
v_call: TRBV6-5
j_call: TRBJ2-6

cdr3_aa: CNYRHGVNGYTF
clone_size: once
v_call: TRBV29-1
j_call: TRBJ1-2

cdr3_aa: CASSAKEAKNIQYF
clone_size: few
v_call: TRBV9
j_call: TRBJ2-4

cdr3_aa: CTSSLWDLSTDTQYF
clone_size: NA
v_call: TRBV3-1
j_call: TRBJ2-3

cdr3_aa: CASSPRRVYEQYF
clone_size: NA
v_call: TRBV7-9
j_call: NA

cdr3_aa: CASGLEVSEANYEQYF
clone_size: once
v_call: TRBV11-2
j_call: TRBJ2-7

cdr3_aa: CASSESQVSEQFF
clone_size: NA
v_call: TRBV6-1
j_call: TRBJ2-1

cdr3_aa: CASSQVGGDTQYF
clone_size: many
v_call: TRBV4-1
j_call: TRBJ2-3

cdr3_aa: CASSRGSWETQYF
clone_size: many
v_call: TRBV7-2
j_call: TRBJ2-5

cdr3_aa: CASSFRTGGGDTQYF
clone_size: few
v_call: TRBV7-9
j_call: TRBJ2-3

cdr3_aa: CASSPSSSYNSPLHF
clone_size: few
v_call: TRBV7-2
j_call: TRBJ1-6

cdr3_aa: CASSLSSTEAFF
clone_size: few
v_call: TRBV5-1
j_call: TRBJ1-1

cdr3_aa: CASSFSRGTYKTQYF
clone_size: NA
v_call: TRBV5-1
j_call: TRBJ2-5

cdr3_aa: CASSLRRLTDTQYF
clone_size: NA
v_call: TRBV12-3/TRBV12-4
j_call: TRBJ2-3

cdr3_aa: CASSLQSGGDYNEQFF
clone_size: NA
v_call: TRBV7-2
j_call: TRBJ2-1

cdr3_aa: CASSTDGPGETQYF
clone_size: few
v_call: TRBV11-1
j_call: TRBJ2-5

cdr3_aa: CASSHPGGGNEQFF
clone_size: few
v_call: TRBV4-1
j_call: TRBJ2-1

cdr3_aa: CASRGGLADTGELFF
clone_size: NA
v_call: TRBV12-3/TRBV12-4
j_call: TRBJ2-2

cdr3_aa: CASSTRQGEGNEQFF
clone_size: NA
v_call: TRBV18
j_call: TRBJ2-1

cdr3_aa: CASSAGSLSYEQFF
clone_size: NA
v_call: TRBV2
j_call: TRBJ2-1

cdr3_aa: CSAEGRGPGYTF
clone_size: NA
v_call: TRBV20-1
j_call: TRBJ1-2